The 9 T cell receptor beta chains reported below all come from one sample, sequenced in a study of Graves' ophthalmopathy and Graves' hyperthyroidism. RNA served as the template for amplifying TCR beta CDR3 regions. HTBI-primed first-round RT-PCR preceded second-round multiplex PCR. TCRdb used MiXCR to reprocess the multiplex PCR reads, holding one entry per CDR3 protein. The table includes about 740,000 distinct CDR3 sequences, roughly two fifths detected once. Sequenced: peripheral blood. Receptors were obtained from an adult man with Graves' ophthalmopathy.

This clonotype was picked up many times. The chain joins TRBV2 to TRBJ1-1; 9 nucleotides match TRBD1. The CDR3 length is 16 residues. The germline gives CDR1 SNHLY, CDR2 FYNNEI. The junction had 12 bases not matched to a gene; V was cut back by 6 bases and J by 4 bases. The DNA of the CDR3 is TGTGCCAGCAGGCGCGATCGGACAGGGGAGGCCACTGAAGCTTTCTTT. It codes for CASRRDRTGEATEAFF.

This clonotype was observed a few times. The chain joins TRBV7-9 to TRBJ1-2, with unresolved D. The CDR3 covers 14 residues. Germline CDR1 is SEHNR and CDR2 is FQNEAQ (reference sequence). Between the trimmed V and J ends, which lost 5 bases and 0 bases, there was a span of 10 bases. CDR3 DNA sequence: TGTGCCAGCAGCCCGGAACTCACTAACTATGGCTACACCTTC. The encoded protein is CASSPELTNYGYTF.

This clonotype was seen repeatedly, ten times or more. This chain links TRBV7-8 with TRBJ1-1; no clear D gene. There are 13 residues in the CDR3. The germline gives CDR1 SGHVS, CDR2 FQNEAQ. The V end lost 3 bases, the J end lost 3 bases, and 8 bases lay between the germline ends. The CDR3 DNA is TGTGCCAGCAGCTTGATGGTAGACACTGAAGCTTTCTTT. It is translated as CASSLMVDTEAFF. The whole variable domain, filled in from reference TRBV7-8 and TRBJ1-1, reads GAGVSQSPRYKVAKRGQDVALRCDPISGHVSLFWYQQALGQGPEFLTYFQNEAQLDKSGLPSDRFFAERPEGSVSTLKIQRTQQEDSAVYLCASSLMVDTEAFFGQGTRLTVV.

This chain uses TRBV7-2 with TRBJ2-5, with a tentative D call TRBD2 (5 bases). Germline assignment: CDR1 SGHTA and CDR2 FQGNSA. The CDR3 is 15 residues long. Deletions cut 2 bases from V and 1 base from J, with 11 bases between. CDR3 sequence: CASSLPGGFQETQYF. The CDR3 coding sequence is TGTGCCAGCAGCTTACCCGGAGGCTTCCAAGAGACCCAGTACTTC.

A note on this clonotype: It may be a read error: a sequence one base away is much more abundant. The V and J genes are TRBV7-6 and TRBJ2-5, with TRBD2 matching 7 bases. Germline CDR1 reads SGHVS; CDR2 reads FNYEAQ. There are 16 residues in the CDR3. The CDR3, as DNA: TGTGCCAGCAGCTTAGTTATCCCGAGCGGGAAAGAGGCCCAGTACTTC. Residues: CASSLVIPSGKEAQYF.

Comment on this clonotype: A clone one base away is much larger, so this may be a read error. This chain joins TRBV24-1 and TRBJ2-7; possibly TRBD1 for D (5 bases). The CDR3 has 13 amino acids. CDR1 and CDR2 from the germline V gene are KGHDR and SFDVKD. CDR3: CATSASGPSEQCF. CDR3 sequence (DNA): TGTGCCACCAGTGCCTCAGGGCCCTCCGAGCAGTGCTTC.

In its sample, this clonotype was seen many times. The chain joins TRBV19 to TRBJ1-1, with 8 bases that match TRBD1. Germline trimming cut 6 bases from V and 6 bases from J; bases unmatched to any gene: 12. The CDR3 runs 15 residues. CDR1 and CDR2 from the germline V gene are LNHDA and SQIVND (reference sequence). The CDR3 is CASSDRGRINAEAFF. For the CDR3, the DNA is TGTGCCAGTAGCGACAGGGGTCGAATTAACGCTGAAGCTTTCTTT.

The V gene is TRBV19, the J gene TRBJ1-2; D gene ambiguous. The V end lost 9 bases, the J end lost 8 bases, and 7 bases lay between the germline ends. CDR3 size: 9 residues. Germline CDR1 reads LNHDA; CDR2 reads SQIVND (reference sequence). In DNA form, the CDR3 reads TGTGCCAGCCACGGAGGCTACACCTTC. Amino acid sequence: CASHGGYTF. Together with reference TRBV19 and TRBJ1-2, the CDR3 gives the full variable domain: DGGITQSPKYLFRKEGQNVTLSCEQNLNHDAMYWYRQDPGQGLRLIYYSQIVNDFQKGDIAEGYSVSREKKESFPLTVTSAQKNPTAFYLCASHGGYTFGSGTRLTVV.

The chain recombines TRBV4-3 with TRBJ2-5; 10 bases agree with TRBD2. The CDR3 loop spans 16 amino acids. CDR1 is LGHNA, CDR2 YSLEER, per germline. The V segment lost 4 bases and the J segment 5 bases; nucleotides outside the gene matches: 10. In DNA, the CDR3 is TGCGCCAGCAGCCTAACCGGGACTAGCGCTTGGGAGACCCAGTACTTC. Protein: CASSLTGTSAWETQYF.